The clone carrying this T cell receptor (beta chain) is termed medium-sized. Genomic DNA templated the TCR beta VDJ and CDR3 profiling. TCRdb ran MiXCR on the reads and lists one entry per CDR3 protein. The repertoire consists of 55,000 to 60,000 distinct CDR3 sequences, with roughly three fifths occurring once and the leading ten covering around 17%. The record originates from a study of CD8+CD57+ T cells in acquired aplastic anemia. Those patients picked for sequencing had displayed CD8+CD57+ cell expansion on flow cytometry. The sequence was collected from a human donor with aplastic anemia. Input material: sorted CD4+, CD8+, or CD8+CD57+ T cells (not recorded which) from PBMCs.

The CDR3 is CASSPWGVGTEAFF. The CDR3 region has the DNA TGTGCCAGTAGCCCTTGGGGGGTCGGGACTGAAGCTTTCTTT. The genes are TRBV19 and TRBJ1-1; possible D gene TRBD1, 5 bases. This CDR3 contains 14 residues. Between the trimmed V and J ends, which lost 6 bases and 5 bases, there was a span of 16 bases. The V gene's germline CDR1 is LNHDA and CDR2 SQIVND (reference sequence).